This T cell receptor (beta chain) was retrieved from a study of blood T cells in healthy people across ages. Study at large: Every two T cells gave about one barcoded beta molecule via template switching.

The CDR3 runs 16 residues. Trimming took 5 bases from V and 3 from J; bases not matched to a gene: 6. This clonotype was seen a single time. Primers used in a second PCR of roughly 6 to 12 cycles were a sample-barcoded 5' primer and a J-beta primer mix. From the 5' RACE reads, TCRdb called clonotypes with MiXCR, one entry per CDR3 protein. Among about 1.4 million distinct CDR3 sequences listed, approximately 59% were seen once. Sequenced: blood. The sequence came from a man younger than 30 in good health. The rearrangement uses TRBV12-3 or TRBV12-4 and TRBJ2-1; 11 bases agree with TRBD1. CDR3 region: CASSPWDRGNYNEQFF. CDR3 sequence (DNA): TGTGCCAGCAGTCCATGGGACAGGGGGAACTACAATGAGCAGTTCTTC.